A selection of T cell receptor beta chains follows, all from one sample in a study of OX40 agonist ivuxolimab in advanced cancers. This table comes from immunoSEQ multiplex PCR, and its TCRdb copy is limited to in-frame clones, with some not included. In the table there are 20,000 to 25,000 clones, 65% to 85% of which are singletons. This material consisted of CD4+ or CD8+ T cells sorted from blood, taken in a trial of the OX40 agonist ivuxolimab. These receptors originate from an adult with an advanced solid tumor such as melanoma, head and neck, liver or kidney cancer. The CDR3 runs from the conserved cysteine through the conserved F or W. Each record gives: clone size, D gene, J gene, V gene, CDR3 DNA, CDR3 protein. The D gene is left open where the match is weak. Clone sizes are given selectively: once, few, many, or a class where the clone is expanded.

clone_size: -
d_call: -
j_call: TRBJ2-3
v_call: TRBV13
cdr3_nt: TGTGCCAGCAGTCTTGAGAGCTTTAGCACAGATACGCAGTATTTT
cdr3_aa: CASSLESFSTDTQYF

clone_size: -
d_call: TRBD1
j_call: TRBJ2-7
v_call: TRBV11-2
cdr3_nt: TGTGCCAGCAGCTCGGGGACAGATAGCACCATTGAGCAGTACTTC
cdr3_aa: CASSSGTDSTIEQYF

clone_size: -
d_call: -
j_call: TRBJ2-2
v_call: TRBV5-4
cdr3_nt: TGTGCCAGCAGCCTGGGACTTGGCACCGGGGAGCTGTTTTTT
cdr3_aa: CASSLGLGTGELFF

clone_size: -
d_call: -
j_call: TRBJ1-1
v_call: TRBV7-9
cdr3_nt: TGTGCCAGCAGCATACATAACACTGAAGCTTTCTTT
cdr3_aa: CASSIHNTEAFF

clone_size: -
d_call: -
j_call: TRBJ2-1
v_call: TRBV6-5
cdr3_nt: TGTGCCAGCAGCGACAGATACAATGAGCAGTTCTTC
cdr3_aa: CASSDRYNEQFF

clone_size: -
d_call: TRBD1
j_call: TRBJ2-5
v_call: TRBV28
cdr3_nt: TGTGCCAGCAGTTTAGCCCGACAGGGTAGGACCCAGTACTTC
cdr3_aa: CASSLARQGRTQYF

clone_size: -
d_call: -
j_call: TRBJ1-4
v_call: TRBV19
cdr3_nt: TGTGCCAGTAGTATCCGGGTGAGCTATGAAAAACTGTTTTTT
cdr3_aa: CASSIRVSYEKLFF

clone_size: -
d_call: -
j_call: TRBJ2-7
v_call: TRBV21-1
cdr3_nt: TGTGCCAGCAGCAAAGCCAGTTCACTAGCGGGGGGGCTTTACCACGAGCAGTACTTC
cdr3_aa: CASSKASSLAGGLYHEQYF

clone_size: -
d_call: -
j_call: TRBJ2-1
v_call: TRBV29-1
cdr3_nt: TGCAGCGTTGAAGGTATTTGGGGGGCCTCCTACAATGAGCAGTTCTTC
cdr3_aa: CSVEGIWGASYNEQFF

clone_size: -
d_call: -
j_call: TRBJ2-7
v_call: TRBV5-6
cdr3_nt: TGTGCCAGCAGTCGGCGATCCAGCCACCAGAACCTGCGGTCTTACGAGCAGTACTTC
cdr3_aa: CASSRRSSHQNLRSYEQYF

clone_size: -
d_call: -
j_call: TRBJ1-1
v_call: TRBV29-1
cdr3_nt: TGCAGCGCCGCAGGCTCGGGCACCCTGAACACTGAAGCTTTCTTT
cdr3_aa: CSAAGSGTLNTEAFF

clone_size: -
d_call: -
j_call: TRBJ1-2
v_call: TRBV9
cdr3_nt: TGTGCCAGCAGCCGGGACATAGATGGCTACACCTTC
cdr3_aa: CASSRDIDGYTF

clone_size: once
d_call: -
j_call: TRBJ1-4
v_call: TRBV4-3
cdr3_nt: TGCGCCAGCAGCCAAGCGGGGGGGGGAACTAATGAAAAACTGTTTTTT
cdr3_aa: CASSQAGGGTNEKLFF

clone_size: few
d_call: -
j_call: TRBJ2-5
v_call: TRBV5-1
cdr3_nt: TGCGCCAGCAGCTTAAACCAGCAAGAGGCTGGTGAGACCCAGTACTTC
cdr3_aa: CASSLNQQEAGETQYF

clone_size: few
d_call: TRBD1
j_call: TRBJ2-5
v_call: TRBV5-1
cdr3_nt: TGCGCCAGCAGCACCGGGACAGGGGGCCCTCTCTTTCAAGAGACCCAGTACTTC
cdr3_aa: CASSTGTGGPLFQETQYF

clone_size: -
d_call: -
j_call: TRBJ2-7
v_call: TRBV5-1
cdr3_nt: TGCGCCAGCAGCTTCCGTATTACAGGGACCTCCTACGAGCAGTACTTC
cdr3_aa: CASSFRITGTSYEQYF

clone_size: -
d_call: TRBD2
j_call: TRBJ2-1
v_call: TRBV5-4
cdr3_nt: TGTGCCAGCAGCTTAGCGGGGGGGCCTAACAATGAGCAGTTCTTC
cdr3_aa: CASSLAGGPNNEQFF

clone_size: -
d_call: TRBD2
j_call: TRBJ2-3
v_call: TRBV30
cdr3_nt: TGTGCCTGGAGTTCCGGGGGGGCCTTTACAGATACGCAGTATTTT
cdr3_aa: CAWSSGGAFTDTQYF

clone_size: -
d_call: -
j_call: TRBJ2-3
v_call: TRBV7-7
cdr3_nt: TGTGCTAGCAGCTTAGCTATAGAGGGCGGGTTCACAGATACGCAGTATTTT
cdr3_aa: CASSLAIEGGFTDTQYF

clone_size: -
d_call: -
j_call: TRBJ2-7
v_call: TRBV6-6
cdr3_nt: TGTGCCAGCAGTTCCACTGGACTCTACCCCGAGCAGTACTTC
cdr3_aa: CASSSTGLYPEQYF

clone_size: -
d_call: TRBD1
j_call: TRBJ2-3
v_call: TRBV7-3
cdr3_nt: TGTGCCAGCAGCCCTCACCCCGGGACAGGGGGCCCAGATACGCAGTATTTT
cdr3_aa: CASSPHPGTGGPDTQYF

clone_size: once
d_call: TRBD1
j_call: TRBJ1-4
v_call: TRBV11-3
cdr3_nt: TGTGCCAGCAGCTTAAGGGGGCTGGGTGAAAAACTGTTTTTT
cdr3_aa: CASSLRGLGEKLFF